Given below is one T cell receptor beta chain in context. Methods used by the authors: Amplification of reference gene primers was used by the study to estimate nucleated cell counts. Measured with immunoSEQ multiplex PCR; TCRdb has only the in-frame clones, and not every one. V and J calls and clone size are given by that table; D and trimming were obtained from the DNA. The sample has 200,000 to 250,000 clones; approximately 82% are singletons. Germline V lookup: CDR1 MNHNS, CDR2 SASEGT. This CDR3 comprises 14 residues. J was trimmed by 8 bases and V by 3 bases; bases with no gene match: 9. These data are taken from a study of blood T cell repertoires in COVID-19. The wider study: Sources were T cells, B-cell-depleted T cells, or PBMCs; the material itself was cDNA or gDNA.

The sequenced sample was peripheral blood. The clonotype comes from a man over 45 with active or convalescent COVID-19. This rearrangement joins TRBV6-1 to TRBJ1-1, with 7 bases matching TRBD1. The CDR3 region is CASSDDRVGIEAFF. For the CDR3, the DNA is TGTGCCAGCAGTGACGACAGGGTGGGTATCGAAGCTTTCTTT.